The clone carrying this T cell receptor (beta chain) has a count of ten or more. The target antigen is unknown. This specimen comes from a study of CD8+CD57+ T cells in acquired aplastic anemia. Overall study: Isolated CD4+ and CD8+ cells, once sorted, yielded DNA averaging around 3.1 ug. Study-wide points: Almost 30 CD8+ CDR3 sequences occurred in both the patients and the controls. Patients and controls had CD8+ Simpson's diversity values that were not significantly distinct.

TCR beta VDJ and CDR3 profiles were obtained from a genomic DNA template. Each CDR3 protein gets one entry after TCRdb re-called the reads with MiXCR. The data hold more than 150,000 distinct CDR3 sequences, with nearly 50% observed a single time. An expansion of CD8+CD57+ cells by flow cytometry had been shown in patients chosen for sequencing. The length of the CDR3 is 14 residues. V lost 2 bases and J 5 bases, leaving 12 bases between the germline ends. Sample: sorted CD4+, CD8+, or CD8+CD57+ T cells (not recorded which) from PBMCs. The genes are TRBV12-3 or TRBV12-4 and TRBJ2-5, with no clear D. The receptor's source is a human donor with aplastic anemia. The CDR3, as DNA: TGTGCCAGCAGTTTAAATACGGGCAGGGAGACCCAGTACTTC. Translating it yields CASSLNTGRETQYF.